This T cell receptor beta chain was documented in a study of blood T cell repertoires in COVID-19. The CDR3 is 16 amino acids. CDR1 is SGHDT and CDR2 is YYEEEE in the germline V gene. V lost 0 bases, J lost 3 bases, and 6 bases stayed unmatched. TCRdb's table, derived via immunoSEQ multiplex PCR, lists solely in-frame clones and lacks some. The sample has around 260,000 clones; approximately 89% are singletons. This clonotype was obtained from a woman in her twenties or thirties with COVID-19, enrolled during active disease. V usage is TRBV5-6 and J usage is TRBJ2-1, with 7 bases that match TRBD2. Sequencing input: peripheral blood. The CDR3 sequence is CASSLAGGSFYNEQFF. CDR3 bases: TGTGCCAGCAGCTTGGCCGGCGGGAGTTTCTACAATGAGCAGTTCTTC.